These T cell receptor beta chains were read from a single sample in a study of long-term antiretroviral therapy in people with HIV. The method was immunoSEQ multiplex PCR; TCRdb's version includes in-frame clones alone and lacks a portion of them. The data show approximately 24,000 clones, 75% to 90% seen once. This specimen was unsorted PBMCs, taken about 5.7 years after starting antiretroviral therapy. The receptors derive from a man aged 25-40 years with HIV. The CDR3 runs from the conserved cysteine through the conserved F or W. A D gene is named only where the DNA matches it firmly. Rows give clone size only sometimes, using once, few, many, or a class for an expanded clone.

-,TRBJ1-3,-,TRBV6-5,TGTGCCACCAAAGAGATCGGGGGAAACACCATATATTTT,CATKEIGGNTIYF
-,TRBJ1-6,-,TRBV9,TGTGCCAGCAGACGATCGGGGGGCTCAAATTCACCCCTCCACTTT,CASRRSGGSNSPLHF
-,TRBJ1-5,-,TRBV9,TGTGCCAGCAGCGGGGATGGGGGTCCAGGGCAGCCCCAGCATTTT,CASSGDGGPGQPQHF
TRBD1,TRBJ1-4,-,TRBV6-1,TGTGCCAGCAGTAAAACAGGGGTTCCTAATGAAAAACTGTTTTTT,CASSKTGVPNEKLFF
-,TRBJ1-5,-,TRBV11-2,TGTGCCAGCAGCGGATCTACCGGGATAAGGCCCTATAGCAATCAGCCCCAGCATTTT,CASSGSTGIRPYSNQPQHF
TRBD1,TRBJ1-2,-,TRBV12-5,TGTGCTAGTGGTTTGAGGGGGCGACGGTCGGGCTACACCTTC,CASGLRGRRSGYTF
-,TRBJ1-2,-,TRBV27,TGTGCCAGCAGTTTCTCCAGGTGGTCCAATGGCTACACCTTC,CASSFSRWSNGYTF
TRBD2,TRBJ2-2,-,TRBV5-4,TGCGCCAGCAGCCAAGATCCCATAGCGGGAAGGTTAACCGGGGAGCTGTTTTTT,CASSQDPIAGRLTGELFF
-,TRBJ2-6,-,TRBV5-4,TGTGCCAGCAGCCCCAGGGAAGGGGCCAACGTCCTGACTTTC,CASSPREGANVLTF
-,TRBJ1-2,few,TRBV14,TGTGCCAGCAGCCTTCTTCAGGACACCTTC,CASSLLQDTF
TRBD2,TRBJ2-4,-,TRBV19,TGTGCCAGTAGTATTGGCGGGGGGGCATTAAAGGTCAAAAACATTCAGTACTTC,CASSIGGGALKVKNIQYF
-,TRBJ2-1,-,TRBV9,TGTGCCAGCAGCGTAGCTGAGGTCAATGAGCAGTTCTTC,CASSVAEVNEQFF
-,TRBJ1-4,-,TRBV15,TGTGCCACCAGACATGTCGGTGGCACTAATGAAAAACTGTTTTTT,CATRHVGGTNEKLFF
-,TRBJ1-2,few,TRBV4-1,TGCGCCAGCAGCCAAGACGTCGACAGCCTCTATGGCTACACCTTC,CASSQDVDSLYGYTF
-,TRBJ2-5,-,TRBV27,TGTGCCAGCAGTTCGCGAGATAGAAAAGAGACCCAGTACTTC,CASSSRDRKETQYF
-,TRBJ2-1,-,TRBV7-9,TGTGCCAGCAGCCCCCCCCGGGGGCAGTTCTTC,CASSPPRGQFF
-,TRBJ2-1,-,TRBV7-2,TGTGCCAGCAGCTTAACCAGCGGAGGCTATGAGCAGTTCTTC,CASSLTSGGYEQFF
-,TRBJ1-4,-,TRBV27,TGTGCCAGCAGTTTTTCAGGGGTTAATGAAAAACTGTTTTTT,CASSFSGVNEKLFF
-,TRBJ2-3,-,TRBV4-1,TGCGCCAGCAGCCAATGGCAGGGCCAAACGGGTACGCAGTATTTT,CASSQWQGQTGTQYF
TRBD2,TRBJ2-2,-,TRBV5-1,TGCGCCAGCTTCGGCGGGAGGACCGCGAACACCGGGGAGCTGTTTTTT,CASFGGRTANTGELFF
TRBD1,TRBJ1-5,-,TRBV7-2,TGTGCCAGCAGCTTAGTCGGGACAGGGGACAATCAGCCCCAGCATTTT,CASSLVGTGDNQPQHF
-,TRBJ1-1,-,TRBV6-5,TGTGCCAGCAGACCGGGTATTAGGGCGAACACTGAAGCTTTCTTT,CASRPGIRANTEAFF
TRBD1,TRBJ1-3,-,TRBV2,TGTGCCCCCGGAGGGGGCAGTGGTGGAAACACCATATATTTT,CAPGGGSGGNTIYF
TRBD2,TRBJ2-5,-,TRBV7-6,TGTGCCAGACGCAACGCGGCGGGGGGCTCCCAAGAGACCCAGTACTTC,CARRNAAGGSQETQYF
TRBD1,TRBJ1-2,few,TRBV5-1,TGCGCCAGCAGCTCGCCCAATGACAGGGCGGATGGCTACACCTTC,CASSSPNDRADGYTF
TRBD1,TRBJ2-1,-,TRBV7-9,TGTGCCAGCAGCCCATGGGACAGCAATGAGCAGTTCTTC,CASSPWDSNEQFF